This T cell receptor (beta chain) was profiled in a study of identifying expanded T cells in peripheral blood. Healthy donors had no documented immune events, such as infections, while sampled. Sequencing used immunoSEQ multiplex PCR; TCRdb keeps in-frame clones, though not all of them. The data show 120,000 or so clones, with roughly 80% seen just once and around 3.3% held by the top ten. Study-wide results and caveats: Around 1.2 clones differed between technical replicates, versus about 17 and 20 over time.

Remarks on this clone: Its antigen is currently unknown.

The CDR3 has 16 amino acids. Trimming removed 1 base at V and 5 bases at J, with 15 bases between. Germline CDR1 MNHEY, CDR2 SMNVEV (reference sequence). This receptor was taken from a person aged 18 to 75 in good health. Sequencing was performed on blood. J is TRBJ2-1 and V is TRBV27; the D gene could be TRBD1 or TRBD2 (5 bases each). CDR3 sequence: CASSLFGGSYNNEQFF. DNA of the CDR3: TGTGCCAGCAGTTTATTTGGGGGAAGCTATAACAATGAGCAGTTCTTC.